The present T cell receptor (beta chain) was sequenced within a study of blood T cell repertoires in COVID-19. About the study: Sites across the United States, Italy and Spain contributed samples from acute and convalescent COVID-19.

Researchers sorted participants into cohorts using their self-reported clinical history. Assay: immunoSEQ multiplex PCR; the TCRdb copy retains only in-frame clones and omits some. Of 200,000 to 250,000 clones listed, roughly 88% were seen once; the top ten hold more than 3.5%. Germline CDR1 reads SGHTA; CDR2 reads FQGNSA. This CDR3 has 14 amino acids. Trimming left V 5 bases short and J 9 bases short, with 17 bases between. Sequences were obtained from PBMCs or T cells enriched from blood (not recorded which). The TCR was taken from a woman aged 40-49 years with acute COVID-19. J is TRBJ2-1 and V is TRBV7-2, with D perhaps TRBD1 (6 bases). Here the CDR3 DNA reads TGTGCCAGCAGCCCCCGATCAGGGGAACCTGAGCAGTTCTTC. It translates to CASSPRSGEPEQFF. Drawing the rest from reference TRBV7-2 and TRBJ2-1, the complete variable domain is GAGVSQSPSNKVTEKGKDVELRCDPISGHTALYWYRQSLGQGLEFLIYFQGNSAPDKSGLPSDRFSAERTGGSVSTLTIQRTQQEDSAVYLCASSPRSGEPEQFFGPGTRLTVL.